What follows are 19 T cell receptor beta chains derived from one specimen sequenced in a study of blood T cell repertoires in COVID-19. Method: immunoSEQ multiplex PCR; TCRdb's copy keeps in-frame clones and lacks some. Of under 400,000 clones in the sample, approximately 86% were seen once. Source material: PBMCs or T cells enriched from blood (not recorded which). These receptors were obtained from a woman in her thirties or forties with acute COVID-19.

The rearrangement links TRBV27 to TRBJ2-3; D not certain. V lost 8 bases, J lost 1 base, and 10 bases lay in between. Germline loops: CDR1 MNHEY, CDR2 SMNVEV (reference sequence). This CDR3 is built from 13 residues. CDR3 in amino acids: CASRLWRTDTQYF. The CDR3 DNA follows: TGTGCCAGCCGCCTTTGGCGCACAGATACGCAGTATTTT.

The CDR3 DNA reads TGTGCCAGCAGCTTAGCCCCGGCGGATAACTATGGCTACACCTTC. It specifies CASSLAPADNYGYTF. This chain connects TRBV7-9 to TRBJ1-2; D is unclear. Per the germline V gene, CDR1 is SEHNR and CDR2 is FQNEAQ (reference sequence). V was cut by 0 bases and J by 1 base, with 9 bases left in between. This CDR3 region has 15 residues.

CDR3 residues: CASTFRGGDGTQYF. CDR3 sequence (DNA): TGTGCCAGCACCTTCAGAGGGGGCGACGGGACCCAGTACTTC. The chain links TRBV3-1 (or the pseudogene TRBV3-2) to TRBJ2-5, with 7 nucleotides matching TRBD1. The V gene's germline CDR1 is LGHDT and CDR2 YNNKEL (reference sequence). This CDR3 is built from 14 residues. V shed 7 bases, J shed 7 bases, and the junction held 12 bases outside the gene matches.

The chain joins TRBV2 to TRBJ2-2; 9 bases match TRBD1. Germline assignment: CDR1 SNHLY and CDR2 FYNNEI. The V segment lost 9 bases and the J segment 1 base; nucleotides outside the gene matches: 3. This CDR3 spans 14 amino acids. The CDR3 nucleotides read TGTGCCAGTAAGACAGGGGGGAACACCGGGGAGCTGTTTTTT. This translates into CASKTGGNTGELFF.

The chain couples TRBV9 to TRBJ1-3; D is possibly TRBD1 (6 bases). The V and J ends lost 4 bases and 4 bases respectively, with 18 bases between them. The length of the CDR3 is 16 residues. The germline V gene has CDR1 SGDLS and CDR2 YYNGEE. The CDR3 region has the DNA TGTGCCAGCAGCCCCGGGGGGCTTTGGGGGGGAAACACCATATATTTT. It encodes CASSPGGLWGGNTIYF. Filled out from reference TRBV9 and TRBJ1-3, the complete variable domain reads DSGVTQTPKHLITATGQRVTLRCSPRSGDLSVYWYQQSLDQGLQFLIQYYNGEERAKGNILERFSAQQFPDLHSELNLSSLELGDSALYFCASSPGGLWGGNTIYFGEGSWLTVV.

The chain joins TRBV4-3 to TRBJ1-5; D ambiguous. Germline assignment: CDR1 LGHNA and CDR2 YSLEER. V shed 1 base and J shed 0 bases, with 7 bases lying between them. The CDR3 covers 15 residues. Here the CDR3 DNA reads TGCGCCAGCAGCCAAGGCGGAAATAGCAATCAGCCCCAGCATTTT. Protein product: CASSQGGNSNQPQHF.

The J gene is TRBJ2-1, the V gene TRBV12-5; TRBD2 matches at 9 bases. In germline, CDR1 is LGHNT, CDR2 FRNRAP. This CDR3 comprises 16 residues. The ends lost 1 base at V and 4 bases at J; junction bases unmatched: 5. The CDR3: CASGLGSGREYNEQFF. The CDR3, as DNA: TGTGCTAGTGGTTTGGGTAGCGGGAGAGAGTACAATGAGCAGTTCTTC.

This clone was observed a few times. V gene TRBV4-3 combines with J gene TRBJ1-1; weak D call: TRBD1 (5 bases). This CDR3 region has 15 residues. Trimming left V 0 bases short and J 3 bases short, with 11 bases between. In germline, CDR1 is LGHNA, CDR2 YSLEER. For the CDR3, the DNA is TGCGCCAGCAGCCAAGAAGAGTGGGGGGACACTGAAGCTTTCTTT. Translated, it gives CASSQEEWGDTEAFF.

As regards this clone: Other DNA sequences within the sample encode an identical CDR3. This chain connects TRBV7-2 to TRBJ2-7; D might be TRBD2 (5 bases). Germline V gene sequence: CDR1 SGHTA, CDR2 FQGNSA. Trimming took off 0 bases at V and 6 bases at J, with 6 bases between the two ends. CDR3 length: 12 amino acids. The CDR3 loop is CASSLAGSEQYF. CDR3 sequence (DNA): TGTGCCAGCAGCTTAGCGGGGAGCGAGCAGTACTTC. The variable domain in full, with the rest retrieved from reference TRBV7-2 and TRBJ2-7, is GAGVSQSPSNKVTEKGKDVELRCDPISGHTALYWYRQSLGQGLEFLIYFQGNSAPDKSGLPSDRFSAERTGGSVSTLTIQRTQQEDSAVYLCASSLAGSEQYFGPGTRLTVT.

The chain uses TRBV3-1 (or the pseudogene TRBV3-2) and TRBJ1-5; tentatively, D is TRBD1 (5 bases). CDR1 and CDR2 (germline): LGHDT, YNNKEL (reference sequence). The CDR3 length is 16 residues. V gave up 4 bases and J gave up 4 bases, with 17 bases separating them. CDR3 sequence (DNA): TGTGCCAGCAGCCCTACCGGCCAGGGAAAGAATCAGCCCCAGCATTTT. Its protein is CASSPTGQGKNQPQHF.

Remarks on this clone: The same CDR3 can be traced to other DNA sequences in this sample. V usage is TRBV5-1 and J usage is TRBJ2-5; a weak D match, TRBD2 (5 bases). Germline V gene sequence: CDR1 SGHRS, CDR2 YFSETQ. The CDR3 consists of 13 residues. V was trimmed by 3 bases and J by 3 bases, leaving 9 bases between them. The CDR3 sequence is CASSSGLEETQYF. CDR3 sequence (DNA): TGCGCCAGCAGCTCAGGACTGGAAGAGACCCAGTACTTC.

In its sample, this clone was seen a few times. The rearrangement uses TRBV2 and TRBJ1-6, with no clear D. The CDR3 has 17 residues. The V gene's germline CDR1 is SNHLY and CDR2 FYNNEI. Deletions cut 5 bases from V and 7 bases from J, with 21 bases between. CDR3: CASSPSARGAMNSPLHF. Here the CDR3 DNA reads TGTGCCAGCAGTCCAAGCGCCCGGGGTGCAATGAATTCACCCCTCCACTTT.

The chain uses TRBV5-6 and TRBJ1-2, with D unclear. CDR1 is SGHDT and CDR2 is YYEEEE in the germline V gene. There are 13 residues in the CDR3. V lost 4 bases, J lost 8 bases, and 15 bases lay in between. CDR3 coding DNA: TGTGCCAGCAGCCTTGGAGGGATCCCAGGCTACACCTTC. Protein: CASSLGGIPGYTF. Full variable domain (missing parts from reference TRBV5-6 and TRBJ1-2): DAGVTQSPTHLIKTRGQQVTLRCSPKSGHDTVSWYQQALGQGPQFIFQYYEEEERQRGNFPDRFSGHQFPNYSSELNVNALLLGDSALYLCASSLGGIPGYTFGSGTRLTVV.

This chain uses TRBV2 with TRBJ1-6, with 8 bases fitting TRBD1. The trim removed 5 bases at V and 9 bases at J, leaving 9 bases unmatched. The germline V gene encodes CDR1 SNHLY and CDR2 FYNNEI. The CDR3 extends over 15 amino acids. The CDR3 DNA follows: TGTGCCAGCAGTCTCCGACAGGGGATGAGTTCACCCCTCCACTTT. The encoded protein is CASSLRQGMSSPLHF.

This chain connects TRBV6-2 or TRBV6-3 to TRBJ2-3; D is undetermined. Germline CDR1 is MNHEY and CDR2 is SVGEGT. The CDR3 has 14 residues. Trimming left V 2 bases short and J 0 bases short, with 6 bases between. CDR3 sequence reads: CASSYHLSTDTQYF. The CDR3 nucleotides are TGTGCCAGCAGTTACCATCTAAGCACAGATACGCAGTATTTT.

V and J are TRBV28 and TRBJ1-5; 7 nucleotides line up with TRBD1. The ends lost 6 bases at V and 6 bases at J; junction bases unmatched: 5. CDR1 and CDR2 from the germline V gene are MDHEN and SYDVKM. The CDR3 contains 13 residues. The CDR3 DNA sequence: TGTGCCAGCAGGACCAGGGGGTCTCAGCCCCAGCATTTT. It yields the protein CASRTRGSQPQHF.

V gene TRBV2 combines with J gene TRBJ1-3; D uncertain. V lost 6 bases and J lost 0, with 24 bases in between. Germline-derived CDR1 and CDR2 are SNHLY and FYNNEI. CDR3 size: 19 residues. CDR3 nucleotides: TGTGCCAGCAGCCCGAGGTGGAGGGTTTCCCATTTCTCTGGAAACACCATATATTTT. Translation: CASSPRWRVSHFSGNTIYF.

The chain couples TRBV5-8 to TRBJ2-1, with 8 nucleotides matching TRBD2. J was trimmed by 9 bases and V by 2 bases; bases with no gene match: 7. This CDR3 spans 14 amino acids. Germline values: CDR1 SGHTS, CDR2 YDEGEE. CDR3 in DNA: TGTGCCAGCAGCTTTGAGCGGGAGTTTCGTGAGCAGTTCTTC. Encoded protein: CASSFEREFREQFF.

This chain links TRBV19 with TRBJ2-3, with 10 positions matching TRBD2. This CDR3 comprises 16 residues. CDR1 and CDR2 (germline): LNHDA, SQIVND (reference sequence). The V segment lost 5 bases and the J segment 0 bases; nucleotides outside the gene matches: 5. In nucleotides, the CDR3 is TGTGCCAGTAGTTATTCGACTAGCGGGAGCACAGATACGCAGTATTTT. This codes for CASSYSTSGSTDTQYF. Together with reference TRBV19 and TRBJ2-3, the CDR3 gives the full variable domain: DGGITQSPKYLFRKEGQNVTLSCEQNLNHDAMYWYRQDPGQGLRLIYYSQIVNDFQKGDIAEGYSVSREKKESFPLTVTSAQKNPTAFYLCASSYSTSGSTDTQYFGPGTRLTVL.